This T cell receptor beta chain originates from a study of blood T cell repertoires in COVID-19. V gave up 1 base and J gave up 3 bases, with 9 bases separating them. Germline loops: CDR1 LGHDT, CDR2 YNNKEL (reference sequence). The CDR3 spans 14 residues. In the study's own analysis: Amplified reference gene primers provided the basis for estimating nucleated cell counts. Data came from immunoSEQ multiplex PCR; TCRdb stores just in-frame clones and leaves some out. V, J and clone size were drawn from that table, and D and trimming were deduced from the DNA. The repertoire holds under 95,000 clones, with over 80% as singletons.

Sequencing was carried out using peripheral blood. The receptor was derived from an elderly woman with active or convalescent COVID-19. V and J are TRBV3-1 (or the pseudogene TRBV3-2) and TRBJ1-2; D not resolved. CDR3 nucleotides: TGTGCCAGCAGCCAAGTAACGGGAGACTATGGCTACACCTTC. Encoded protein: CASSQVTGDYGYTF.